These 23 T cell receptor beta chains share one sample of origin, sequenced in a study of cytomegalovirus exposure and HLA in healthy donors. 13 Jbeta primers and 60 Vbeta primers were used for the PCR. Libraries were prepared by immunoSEQ multiplex PCR; TCRdb keeps only in-frame clonotypes and omits some of them. The sample totals 31,000 or so clones. The sequenced sample consisted of PBMCs. Receptor source: a female donor in good health and CMV-seronegative.

The V call is TRBV29-1, the J call TRBJ2-5, with D possibly TRBD1 on 5 matching bases. Germline values: CDR1 SQVTM, CDR2 ANQGSEA. Trimming pared 8 bases from V and 0 bases from J, leaving 19 bases between. The CDR3 runs to 15 residues. Here the CDR3 reads CSTRYRVRDQETQYF. CDR3 nucleotide sequence: TGCAGCACCCGGTATAGGGTCAGGGACCAAGAGACCCAGTACTTC.

This chain connects TRBV5-1 to TRBJ2-3; D gene uncertain. This CDR3 region has 14 residues. The V and J ends lost 1 base and 1 base respectively, with 7 bases between them. Germline CDR1 and CDR2: SGHRS and YFSETQ. CDR3 sequence: CASSLSQGTDTQYF. DNA of the CDR3: TGCGCCAGCAGCTTGTCTCAGGGCACAGATACGCAGTATTTT.

The rearrangement uses TRBV5-1 and TRBJ2-3; 11 bases fit TRBD2. CDR1 is SGHRS and CDR2 is YFSETQ in the germline V gene. This CDR3 has 16 residues. The V segment lost 4 bases and the J segment 6 bases; nucleotides outside the gene matches: 10. This CDR3 is CASSAGVAGGYDTQYF. As DNA, the CDR3 is TGCGCCAGCAGCGCCGGGGTAGCGGGGGGGTATGATACGCAGTATTTT.

The J gene is TRBJ1-4, the V gene TRBV5-6; the match to TRBD1 covers 7 bases. Germline CDR1 and CDR2: SGHDT and YYEEEE. Unmatched junction bases numbered 5, after V lost 1 base and J lost 8 bases. This CDR3 spans 14 amino acids. Written as DNA, the CDR3 is TGTGCCAGCAGCTTGCAGGGGGTTGAAGAAAAACTGTTTTTT. Its protein product is CASSLQGVEEKLFF.

Comment on this clone: The germline gene is not matched at one end of the junction; a read error may be the cause. The chain combines TRBV9 with TRBJ2-5; 8 bases align to TRBD1. The germline CDR1 and CDR2 sequences are SGDLS and YYNGEE. This CDR3 spans 15 amino acids. CDR3 nucleotide sequence: TGTGCCAGCAGCGCCTCGGACAGGGACCAAGATACCCAGTACTTC. This sequence encodes CASSASDRDQDTQYF.

The chain has TRBV7-8 and TRBJ1-2; D might be TRBD1 (6 bases). CDR1 and CDR2 from the germline V gene are SGHVS and FQNEAQ. This CDR3 region has 15 residues. Trimming stripped 1 base from V and 4 bases from J, with 13 bases between. The CDR3 region has the DNA TGTGCCAGCAGCTTAGGACAGGCACCTTCCTATGGCTACACCTTC. It yields the protein CASSLGQAPSYGYTF.

The chain is built from TRBV7-2 and TRBJ1-2; perhaps TRBD1 as D (6 bases). Per germline, CDR1 SGHTA and CDR2 FQGNSA. This CDR3 spans 16 amino acids. V was cut by 5 bases and J by 1 base, with 17 bases left in between. The CDR3 reads CASSQQGGEVNYGYTF. CDR3 in DNA: TGTGCCAGCAGCCAACAGGGAGGGGAGGTTAACTATGGCTACACCTTC. Full variable domain (rest looked up from reference TRBV7-2 and TRBJ1-2): GAGVSQSPSNKVTEKGKDVELRCDPISGHTALYWYRQSLGQGLEFLIYFQGNSAPDKSGLPSDRFSAERTGGSVSTLTIQRTQQEDSAVYLCASSQQGGEVNYGYTFGSGTRLTVV.

The chain is built from TRBV2 and TRBJ1-2, with D possibly TRBD1 on 5 matching bases. Trimming cost V 5 bases and J 4 bases, with 14 bases left between them. The CDR3 loop spans 14 amino acids. CDR1 SNHLY and CDR2 FYNNEI come from the germline V gene. The CDR3 bases are TGTGCCAGCAGTCCTCTGACAGACCTCTATGGCTACACCTTC. It is translated as CASSPLTDLYGYTF. Variable domain in full (rest from reference TRBV2 and TRBJ1-2): EPEVTQTPSHQVTQMGQEVILRCVPISNHLYFYWYRQILGQKVEFLVSFYNNEISEKSEIFDDQFSVERPDGSNFTLKIRSTKLEDSAMYFCASSPLTDLYGYTFGSGTRLTVV.

This chain links TRBV9 with TRBJ2-7, with 7 bases fitting TRBD1. Unmatched junction bases numbered 4, after V lost 2 bases and J lost 2 bases. The CDR3 spans 14 residues. Looked up from germline, CDR1 is SGDLS and CDR2 is YYNGEE. This CDR3 reads CASSVGTVTYEQYF. The CDR3 bases are TGTGCCAGCAGCGTCGGGACAGTAACCTACGAGCAGTACTTC.

The rearrangement uses TRBV6-6 and TRBJ1-2; the D gene is possibly TRBD1 (5 bases). Deletions cut 4 bases from V and 5 bases from J, with 8 bases between. Germline V gene lookup returns CDR1 MNHNY and CDR2 SVGAGI (reference sequence). The CDR3 runs 12 residues. DNA for the CDR3: TGTGCCAGCAGTTTAAGGGGATATGGCTACACCTTC. This codes for CASSLRGYGYTF.

V gene TRBV30 combines with J gene TRBJ2-5; D may be TRBD2 (6 bases). Germline loops: CDR1 GTSNPN, CDR2 SVGIG (reference sequence). V was clipped by 8 bases and J by 5 bases, with 15 bases between them. CDR3 length equals 12 residues. The CDR3: CARAAGLETQYF. DNA for the CDR3: TGTGCCCGGGCGGCGGGGCTGGAGACCCAGTACTTC.

The chain employs TRBV5-8 and TRBJ1-6; TRBD1 might be the D (6 bases). CDR1 SGHTS and CDR2 YDEGEE come from the germline V gene. The V gene lost 0 bases and the J gene lost 5 bases, with 12 bases spanning the gap. The CDR3 contains 16 residues. CDR3 region: CASSLGQGYDNSPLHF. DNA of the CDR3: TGTGCCAGCAGCTTGGGCCAGGGGTACGATAATTCACCCCTCCACTTT.

V is TRBV5-1 and J is TRBJ2-7; 10 nucleotides align to TRBD1. Germline V gene data show CDR1 as SGHRS and CDR2 as YFSETQ. V lost 4 bases and J lost 3; bases outside the gene matches: 7. The CDR3 spans 15 residues. The CDR3 DNA reads as TGCGCCAGCAGCCCCGGACAGGGGGTGTTCTACGAGCAGTACTTC. Encoded protein: CASSPGQGVFYEQYF.

Measured by frequency, this clone is medium-sized (0.01 to 0.1%). This chain links TRBV7-2 with TRBJ1-3, with unresolved D. Germline assignment: CDR1 SGHTA and CDR2 FQGNSA. V was cut by 0 bases and J by 4 bases, with 13 bases left in between. CDR3 length equals 16 residues. CDR3 loop: CASSLATGWGGNTIYF. The DNA of the CDR3 is TGTGCCAGCAGCTTAGCTACGGGATGGGGAGGAAACACCATATATTTT.

The rearrangement links TRBV18 to TRBJ1-1, with D perhaps TRBD1 (6 bases). Germline CDR1 and CDR2: KGHSH and LQKENI. This CDR3 contains 14 residues. Trimming cost V 2 bases and J 3 bases, with 10 bases left between them. The CDR3 DNA reads as TGTGCCAGCTCACCATACAGGGATGACACTGAAGCTTTCTTT. Its protein is CASSPYRDDTEAFF.

The chain joins TRBV6-5 to TRBJ1-1; TRBD1 agrees at 10 bases. Germline V lookup: CDR1 MNHEY, CDR2 SVGAGI. Unmatched junction bases numbered 6, after V lost 5 bases and J lost 6 bases. There are 14 residues in the CDR3. CDR3 bases: TGTGCCAGCAGTCGGGGGACAGGGGTTTCTGAAGCTTTCTTT. It specifies CASSRGTGVSEAFF.

The rearrangement joins TRBV11-3 to TRBJ2-3; 7 nucleotides align to TRBD1. Germline CDR1 SGHNT, CDR2 YENEEA. With V trimmed by 4 bases and J by 2 bases, 18 bases remained unmatched. The CDR3 sequence is 19 residues long. The CDR3 DNA reads as TGTGCCAGCAGCTCCGGTTTAGGCAGACAGGGCGCAAACACAGATACGCAGTATTTT. Encoded protein: CASSSGLGRQGANTDTQYF.

The gene calls are TRBV18 and TRBJ1-1; 7 nucleotides line up with TRBD1. Trimming at V came to 2 bases and at J to 5 bases, leaving 11 bases not matched to a gene. This CDR3 has 16 residues. Germline V lookup: CDR1 KGHSH, CDR2 LQKENI. In DNA, the CDR3 is TGTGCCAGCTCACCAAGTTCAGGGGGAAAGGTAACTGAAGCTTTCTTT. It yields the protein CASSPSSGGKVTEAFF.

The V gene is TRBV2, the J gene TRBJ1-1, with no clear D. Trimming shortened V by 3 bases and J by 3 bases, and 8 bases separated the two germline ends. The CDR3 is made up of 13 amino acids. Germline lookup yields CDR1 SNHLY and CDR2 FYNNEI. The CDR3 loop reads CASSDWEDTEAFF. As DNA, the CDR3 is TGTGCCAGCAGTGATTGGGAGGACACTGAAGCTTTCTTT.

The chain links TRBV11-3 to TRBJ2-5; D is possibly TRBD1 (7 bases). The germline V and J ends were trimmed by 4 bases and 4 bases, with 13 bases remaining between them. Germline CDR1 SGHNT, CDR2 YENEEA. CDR3 length: 14 residues. The CDR3 coding sequence is TGTGCCAGCAGCTCTCCAGGGGGGCGAGAGACCCAGTACTTC. It yields the protein CASSSPGGRETQYF.

The chain uses TRBV6-5 and TRBJ1-1, with D tentatively TRBD1 (6 bases). The CDR3 loop spans 14 amino acids. The germline V gene has CDR1 MNHEY and CDR2 SVGAGI. The ends were cut back, 5 bases at V and 2 bases at J, with 12 bases in the middle. The CDR3 here is CASSTDRLNTEAFF. The CDR3 DNA reads as TGTGCCAGCAGTACCGACAGGTTAAACACTGAAGCTTTCTTT.

CDR3 coding DNA: TGCGCCAGCAGCTCCCGGGACACCGTCGGCGAGCAGTACTTC. It yields the protein CASSSRDTVGEQYF. The rearrangement uses TRBV5-1 and TRBJ2-7, with a weak D call TRBD1 (6 bases). This CDR3 is built from 14 residues. Trimming took off 3 bases at V and 6 bases at J, with 16 bases between the two ends. Germline V CDR1 and CDR2: SGHRS, YFSETQ.

The chain uses TRBV5-4 and TRBJ1-3; no clear D. The CDR3 totals 16 residues. V lost 2 bases to trimming and J lost 4 bases, with 16 bases between them. Per the germline V gene, CDR1 is SGHNT and CDR2 is YYREEE (reference sequence). DNA for the CDR3: TGTGCCAGCAGCTTCCAGACCGGGGAGATGGGAAACACCATATATTTT. This translates into CASSFQTGEMGNTIYF.